This entry concerns a single T cell receptor (beta chain). This sample was taken from a study of blood T cell repertoires in COVID-19. Study in general: Whether acute or convalescent, the COVID-19 samples came from the United States, Italy and Spain. PBMCs, B-cell-depleted T cells, or T cells provided the cDNA or gDNA that made up the material.

Seattle's enrolled individuals joined amid active infection and were then monitored longitudinally. Libraries were prepared by immunoSEQ multiplex PCR; TCRdb keeps only in-frame clonotypes and omits some of them. The sample carries approximately 150,000 clones, 79% recorded once. Germline trimming cut 1 base from V and 8 bases from J; bases unmatched to any gene: 1. The germline V gene has CDR1 SGHRS and CDR2 YFSETQ. This CDR3 spans 14 amino acids. The TCR was taken from a woman in her sixties with COVID-19, enrolled during active disease. Input material: peripheral blood. This sequence joins TRBV5-1 and TRBJ2-1; TRBD2 aligns across 12 bases. Written as DNA, the CDR3 is TGCGCCAGCAGCTTGCCTAGCGGGGGGGATGAGCAGTTCTTC. Its protein product is CASSLPSGGDEQFF.